This T cell receptor (beta chain) was sequenced in a study of cytomegalovirus exposure and HLA in healthy donors. Overall study context: A subsequent analysis stated that the 120 validation repertoires were run on the same platform as the 600 to 750 first-cohort repertoires.

Of note for this clone: What it binds is not known.

Study observations and caveats: Listed as cytomegalovirus-associated were 150 or so TCR beta chains. Accounts indicate the classifier identified cytomegalovirus status with strong specificity and sensitivity.

V lost 2 bases and J lost 0, with 11 bases in between. CDR3 size: 16 residues. From germline, CDR1 is KGHSH and CDR2 LQKENI. Clones were read by immunoSEQ multiplex PCR, and TCRdb kept only the in-frame ones, dropping some. Among roughly 170,000 clones listed, around 81% were seen once. The clonotype was recovered from a woman aged 18-29 years in good health and CMV-seropositive. The sequencing input was PBMCs. The chain recombines TRBV18 with TRBJ1-3; no clear D gene. The CDR3 region is CASSPAADSSGNTIYF. CDR3 sequence (DNA): TGTGCCAGCTCACCAGCAGCAGACTCCTCTGGAAACACCATATATTTT.